This passage covers 17 T cell receptor beta chains from one sample sequenced in a study of T cell responses to AZD1222 COVID-19 vaccine. The assay was immunoSEQ multiplex PCR, and TCRdb's table has in-frame clones only and misses some. Among more than 85,000 clones listed, about 88% were seen once. This specimen consisted of peripheral blood, obtained on day 0 of AZD1222 vaccination. These receptors came from an adult in good health.

This clone was found once. This sequence joins TRBV4-2 and TRBJ2-7; TRBD2 aligns across 7 bases. The CDR3 is made up of 15 amino acids. From germline, CDR1 is LGHNA and CDR2 YNFKEQ. V lost 1 base, J lost 2 bases, and 5 bases stayed unmatched. As DNA, the CDR3 is TGTGCCAGCAGCCAAGGTCGGGAGGACACCTACGAGCAGTACTTC. Its translation: CASSQGREDTYEQYF.

Only one count was recorded for this clone. The chain couples TRBV2 to TRBJ2-7, with 9 bases matching TRBD2. V was clipped by 6 bases and J by 1 base; unmatched bases: 7. The CDR3 runs to 15 residues. Germline CDR1 is SNHLY and CDR2 is FYNNEI. The CDR3 DNA sequence: TGTGCCAGCAGGAAAGGGACTAGCAGATCCTACGAGCAGTACTTC. This gives the protein CASRKGTSRSYEQYF.

This clone appeared once. The CDR3 reads CASSRLANTGELFF. As DNA, the CDR3 is TGCGCCAGCAGCCGGCTAGCGAACACCGGGGAGCTGTTTTTT. V gene TRBV5-1 combines with J gene TRBJ2-2; D call uncertain. The CDR3 is 14 amino acids. Per the germline V gene, CDR1 is SGHRS and CDR2 is YFSETQ. V was shortened by 4 bases and J by 0 bases, with 7 bases between the two germline ends. The variable domain in full, completed from reference TRBV5-1 and TRBJ2-2, reads KAGVTQTPRYLIKTRGQQVTLSCSPISGHRSVSWYQQTPGQGLQFLFEYFSETQRNKGNFPGRFSGRQFSNSRSEMNVSTLELGDSALYLCASSRLANTGELFFGEGSRLTVL.

The V gene is TRBV5-1, the J gene TRBJ1-5; tentative D call: TRBD1 (6 bases). The V gene lost 4 bases and the J gene lost 7 bases, with 18 bases spanning the gap. Germline loops: CDR1 SGHRS, CDR2 YFSETQ. The CDR3 is 15 residues long. The CDR3 DNA follows: TGCGCCAGCAGCCCGGAAGGGGGGACGGGGCAGCCCCAGCATTTT. This codes for CASSPEGGTGQPQHF.

The chain employs TRBV2 and TRBJ1-1, with a tentative D call TRBD1 (6 bases). Trimming stripped 3 bases from V and 1 base from J, with 12 bases between. CDR1 is SNHLY and CDR2 is FYNNEI in the germline V gene. The CDR3 totals 15 residues. This CDR3 reads CASSELGGTNTEAFF. CDR3 coding DNA: TGTGCCAGCAGTGAGTTAGGGGGGACGAACACTGAAGCTTTCTTT.

This clone was picked up one time. The DNA for the CDR3 is TGTGCCAGCTCACCCCCGGGGGACGAGACCCAGTACTTC. Translation gives CASSPPGDETQYF. The chain links TRBV18 to TRBJ2-5; possible D gene TRBD2, 6 bases. With 3 bases removed from V and 5 bases from J, the gap between germline ends came to 10 bases. CDR1 is KGHSH and CDR2 is LQKENI in the germline V gene. The CDR3 totals 13 residues.

This sequence joins TRBV5-4 and TRBJ2-7; possible D gene TRBD1, 5 bases. The ends were cut back, 4 bases at V and 1 base at J, with 9 bases in the middle. Per the germline V gene, CDR1 is SGHNT and CDR2 is YYREEE (reference sequence). CDR3 length equals 13 residues. This CDR3 is CASSIDRSYEQYF. The CDR3 DNA reads TGTGCCAGCAGCATAGACAGATCCTACGAGCAGTACTTC.

A note on this clone: Other DNA sequences within the sample encode an identical CDR3. The V call is TRBV5-4, the J call TRBJ1-4; 8 nucleotides line up with TRBD1. Germline loops: CDR1 SGHNT, CDR2 YYREEE (reference sequence). Unmatched junction bases numbered 7, after V lost 4 bases and J lost 8 bases. There are 14 residues in the CDR3. CDR3 region: CASSRQGAVEKLFF. The CDR3 DNA sequence: TGTGCCAGCAGCCGGCAGGGGGCGGTCGAAAAACTGTTTTTT.

The chain joins TRBV2 to TRBJ2-3; 7 positions match TRBD2. With V trimmed by 4 bases and J by 9 bases, 1 base remained unmatched. Germline values: CDR1 SNHLY, CDR2 FYNNEI. The CDR3 is 11 residues long. In DNA, the CDR3 is TGTGCCAGCAGTGGGACTAGAACGCAGTATTTT. This translates into CASSGTRTQYF.

DNA for the CDR3: TGTGCCAGCAGTTTCGATGTTTACACTGAAGCTTTCTTT. Protein sequence: CASSFDVYTEAFF. The chain has TRBV28 and TRBJ1-1; D remains unclear. Germline V gives CDR1 MDHEN, CDR2 SYDVKM. There are 13 residues in the CDR3. Trimming shortened V by 3 bases and J by 3 bases, and 8 bases separated the two germline ends.

The chain combines TRBV27 with TRBJ2-7; 10 bases match TRBD1. The CDR3 contains 15 residues. Trimming took 5 bases from V and 3 from J; bases not matched to a gene: 7. Germline V gene data show CDR1 as MNHEY and CDR2 as SMNVEV (reference sequence). The CDR3 sequence: CASSTATGGLYEQYF. The CDR3 coding sequence is TGTGCCAGCAGTACGGCGACAGGGGGCCTCTACGAGCAGTACTTC.

The chain is built from TRBV14 and TRBJ2-7, with D perhaps given as TRBD1 or TRBD2 (7 bases each). Between the trimmed V and J ends, which lost 4 bases and 6 bases, there was a span of 13 bases. Germline values: CDR1 SGHDN, CDR2 FVKESK. CDR3 length equals 13 residues. The CDR3 here is CASSPGGGREQYF. For the CDR3, the DNA is TGTGCCAGCAGCCCAGGGGGGGGCCGCGAGCAGTACTTC.

V is TRBV4-1 and J is TRBJ2-6; the D call may be TRBD1 or TRBD2 (7 bases each). The CDR3 is 18 amino acids. Germline CDR1 and CDR2: MGHRA and YSYEKL. V was pared by 7 bases and J by 1 base, with 20 bases between. The CDR3 DNA sequence: TGCGCCAGCACCCCCCAAGGGGAGGGGGCTTCTGGGGCCAACGTCCTGACTTTC. It translates to CASTPQGEGASGANVLTF.

This sequence joins TRBV6-5 and TRBJ1-3, with TRBD1 identical over 9 bases. V dropped 7 bases and J dropped 4; count of bases not matched to a gene: 8. CDR1 and CDR2 from the germline V gene are MNHEY and SVGAGI. The CDR3 totals 15 residues. CDR3 loop: CASTRDREGGNTIYF. In DNA form, the CDR3 reads TGTGCCAGCACTAGGGACAGGGAAGGCGGAAACACCATATATTTT.

A few counts support this clone. The J gene is TRBJ2-2, the V gene TRBV7-8; 9 positions agree with TRBD2. The CDR3 sequence is 17 residues long. CDR1 is SGHVS and CDR2 is FQNEAQ in the germline V gene. With V trimmed by 5 bases and J by 8 bases, 15 bases remained unmatched. In DNA form, the CDR3 reads TGTGCCAGCAGCCCGCTCACTGGCGGGAGGGCCTTGGGGGAGCTGTTTTTT. Protein product: CASSPLTGGRALGELFF.

The rearrangement joins TRBV28 to TRBJ1-5, with D possibly matching TRBD1 (5 bases). This CDR3 is 12 amino acids long. Per germline, CDR1 MDHEN and CDR2 SYDVKM. The V end was cut by 10 bases, the J end by 6 bases, with 13 bases between. The CDR3 reads CATVRASQPQHF. CDR3 coding DNA: TGTGCCACCGTCAGGGCGAGTCAGCCCCAGCATTTT.

The chain is built from TRBV19 and TRBJ1-1, with D possibly being TRBD1 (5 bases). This CDR3 comprises 14 residues. Germline values: CDR1 LNHDA, CDR2 SQIVND (reference sequence). The V end lost 4 bases, the J end lost 4 bases, and 13 bases lay between the germline ends. The CDR3 is CASSTQGAGTEAFF. CDR3 nucleotides: TGTGCCAGTAGTACCCAGGGTGCCGGCACTGAAGCTTTCTTT.